This T cell receptor beta chain stems from a study of shared clonotypes between healthy human individuals. HIV-negative, healthy adults without recent acute infections or vaccinations were the donors. The donors, all of them Caucasian adults, lived in Nashville, Tennessee. A CD45RA+ naive subset and a CD45RA-negative memory subset were split from CD4+ cells. Using approximately 190 ng DNA, 30,000 or so T cell genomes, the sorted-subset replicate PCRs were run. Data came from immunoSEQ multiplex PCR; TCRdb stores just in-frame clones and leaves some out. The table has 2,500,000 or so clones, around nine tenths seen once. Sequences were obtained from naive CD4+ T cells sorted from blood. The subset denotes: CD45RA+ positively selected. The origin of this receptor is a young man in good health.

The CDR3 DNA is TGTGCCAGCAGGGACCTTACAGGGGTCGAGCAGTACTTC. Amino acids: CASRDLTGVEQYF. V usage is TRBV2 and J usage is TRBJ2-7, with TRBD1 matching 7 bases. V trimming: 6 bases; J trimming: 6 bases; junction bases outside the gene matches: 8. This CDR3 comprises 13 residues. Germline CDR1 is SNHLY and CDR2 is FYNNEI.